This T cell receptor beta chain was obtained from a study of T cells in localized non-small cell lung cancer. Details on this clone: No antigen is known for it.

V was pared by 6 bases and J by 0 bases, with 16 bases between. The CDR3 has 16 residues. Germline assignment: CDR1 SGHNT and CDR2 YENEEA. Study-level points and caveats: Prolonged overall survival went with higher T cell density in the blood.

Data came from immunoSEQ multiplex PCR; TCRdb stores just in-frame clones and leaves some out. The sample comprises roughly 5,100 clones, roughly 28% of which are singletons, and about 5% rests with the top ten. The chain joins TRBV11-3 to TRBJ2-3; possible D gene TRBD1, 5 bases. This TCR was recovered from a female donor older than 55 with stage I lung adenocarcinoma. The source material was lung tumor tissue, sampled before any cancer treatment. Here the CDR3 DNA reads TGTGCCAGCAGAAAAGGACAACCGACTAGCACAGATACGCAGTATTTT. This translates into CASRKGQPTSTDTQYF.